These 25 T cell receptor beta chains share one sample of origin, sequenced in a study of cytomegalovirus exposure and HLA in healthy donors. Both 60 Vbeta primers and 13 Jbeta primers went into the PCR. Clones were read by immunoSEQ multiplex PCR, and TCRdb kept only the in-frame ones, dropping some. The data hold roughly 89,000 clones, with roughly 76% observed a single time. The source material was PBMCs. All receptors come from a woman in her 30s in good health and CMV-seronegative.

This clone was counted only a few times. V is TRBV6-5 and J is TRBJ2-7; TRBD1 agrees at 8 bases. CDR1 is MNHEY, CDR2 SVGAGI, per germline. V was clipped by 5 bases and J by 3 bases; unmatched bases: 9. This CDR3 is 15 amino acids long. The CDR3, as DNA: TGTGCCAGCAGTCTCACTGACAGGGGAGGCTACGAGCAGTACTTC. It is translated as CASSLTDRGGYEQYF.

The chain joins TRBV5-6 to TRBJ2-5; TRBD2 might be the D (5 bases). The J call may not be correct, given that the DNA end is closer to TRBJ2-7. The germline CDR1 and CDR2 sequences are SGHDT and YYEEEE. This CDR3 has 16 amino acids. CDR3 coding DNA: TGTGCCAGCACCACTATTCCGGGATGGCTCCGATACGAGCAGTACTTC. This gives the protein CASTTIPGWLRYEQYF.

V gene TRBV6-5 combines with J gene TRBJ2-2; D possibly corresponds to TRBD2 (5 bases). CDR1 is MNHEY and CDR2 is SVGAGI in the germline V gene. Trimming took off 2 bases at V and 0 bases at J, with 7 bases between the two ends. CDR3 length: 15 amino acids. The chain's CDR3 is CASSYERPNTGELFF. CDR3 DNA sequence: TGTGCCAGCAGTTACGAGCGGCCGAACACCGGGGAGCTGTTTTTT.

The chain couples TRBV28 to TRBJ1-2, with no clear D. This CDR3 contains 15 residues. The V and J ends lost 6 bases and 3 bases respectively, with 17 bases between them. The germline gives CDR1 MDHEN, CDR2 SYDVKM. CDR3 sequence reads: CASSPHGNWHYGYTF. As DNA, the CDR3 is TGTGCCAGCAGCCCCCACGGGAATTGGCACTATGGCTACACCTTC.

This clone was counted a few times. One end of the junction varies from germline; a read error may be responsible. The rearrangement joins TRBV7-7 to TRBJ2-3; a possible D gene is TRBD2 (7 bases). There are 16 residues in the CDR3. Germline loops: CDR1 SSHAT, CDR2 FNYEAQ (reference sequence). CDR3 residues: CASSLVAGASADTQYF. The CDR3, as DNA: TGTGCTAGCAGCTTAGTGGCGGGGGCATCGGCAGATACGCAGTATTTT.

The V gene is TRBV28, the J gene TRBJ1-3; no clear D. The germline CDR1 and CDR2 sequences are MDHEN and SYDVKM. V was clipped by 3 bases and J by 2 bases, with 8 bases between them. This CDR3 is 14 amino acids long. The CDR3 here is CASSFRGTGNTIYF. The CDR3 nucleotides read TGTGCCAGCAGTTTTCGGGGTACTGGAAACACCATATATTTT.

The sample holds one count of this clone. V usage is TRBV19 and J usage is TRBJ2-7; 10 bases fit TRBD2. The V gene end was trimmed by 8 bases and the J gene end by 1 base; junction bases not matched to a gene: 2. This CDR3 region has 13 residues. Germline CDR1 LNHDA, CDR2 SQIVND (reference sequence). CDR3 DNA: TGTGCCAGTGGGACTAGCGAGTCCTACGAGCAGTACTTC. This gives the protein CASGTSESYEQYF.

The chain combines TRBV21-1 with TRBJ2-5; TRBD2, the table's D call, lacks a check against the DNA. TRBV21-1 is a pseudogene. This CDR3 region has 16 residues. CDR3 in amino acids: CASSNWGGQSGHRPYF. The CDR3 region has the DNA TGTGCCAGCAGCAATTGGGGGGGCCAGTCGGGCCACAGACCGTACTTC.

This clone was counted only a few times. CDR3 nucleotides: TGTGCCTGGAGCCAACTAGCGGGATTAACAGATACGCAGTATTTT. The encoded protein is CAWSQLAGLTDTQYF. The V gene is TRBV30, the J gene TRBJ2-3; TRBD2 aligns across 10 bases. The CDR3 contains 15 residues. The ends lost 3 bases at V and 3 bases at J; junction bases unmatched: 6. CDR1 and CDR2 from the germline V gene are GTSNPN and SVGIG (reference sequence).

The chain carries TRBV18 and TRBJ1-2; the D gene is possibly TRBD1 (6 bases). The CDR3 spans 15 residues. Germline CDR1 reads KGHSH; CDR2 reads LQKENI. Between the trimmed V and J ends, which lost 4 bases and 4 bases, there was a span of 16 bases. In DNA, the CDR3 is TGTGCCAGCTCACATCTCGACGGACAGACCTATGGCTACACCTTC. Its translation: CASSHLDGQTYGYTF.

This clone showed up just a few times. CDR3 region: CASSLQGSPEQFF. The CDR3 DNA follows: TGTGCCAGCAGCCTACAGGGGTCCCCTGAGCAGTTCTTC. The chain employs TRBV9 and TRBJ2-1, with 7 bases aligning to TRBD1. The CDR3 is 13 amino acids. Per the germline V gene, CDR1 is SGDLS and CDR2 is YYNGEE. Losses at the gene ends were 4 bases for V and 9 bases for J; bases not matched to a gene: 7.

This clone was recorded a few times. This chain links TRBV5-1 with TRBJ2-1; 11 nucleotides agree with TRBD2. Germline trimming cut 4 bases from V and 7 bases from J; bases unmatched to any gene: 10. This CDR3 has 16 residues. Per the germline V gene, CDR1 is SGHRS and CDR2 is YFSETQ. The CDR3 sequence is CASSKIAGGSYNEQFF. CDR3 nucleotide sequence: TGCGCCAGCAGCAAAATAGCGGGAGGGAGCTATAATGAGCAGTTCTTC.

The genes are TRBV19 and TRBJ1-1, with 7 bases fitting TRBD1. Germline loops: CDR1 LNHDA, CDR2 SQIVND (reference sequence). The ends lost 5 bases at V and 8 bases at J; junction bases unmatched: 5. The CDR3 covers 12 residues. CDR3 DNA sequence: TGTGCCAGTAGTGGACAGGCGTCGGAAGCTTTCTTT. Translated, it gives CASSGQASEAFF. Supplemented by reference TRBV19 and TRBJ1-1, the full variable domain reads DGGITQSPKYLFRKEGQNVTLSCEQNLNHDAMYWYRQDPGQGLRLIYYSQIVNDFQKGDIAEGYSVSREKKESFPLTVTSAQKNPTAFYLCASSGQASEAFFGQGTRLTVV.

The rearrangement links TRBV27 to TRBJ1-5, with 7 bases fitting TRBD1. The germline gives CDR1 MNHEY, CDR2 SMNVEV (reference sequence). The CDR3 runs 17 residues. The trim removed 5 bases at V and 0 bases at J, leaving 10 bases unmatched. The CDR3 loop reads CASSLRPGQISNQPQHF. CDR3 in DNA: TGTGCCAGCAGTCTGCGTCCGGGACAGATTAGCAATCAGCCCCAGCATTTT.

Only one count was recorded for this clone. V usage is TRBV7-8 and J usage is TRBJ2-1; 10 bases match TRBD1. Germline CDR1 reads SGHVS; CDR2 reads FQNEAQ. Trimming removed 5 bases from V and 6 bases from J; junction bases left unmatched: 10. This CDR3 is 16 amino acids long. The CDR3 region is CASSPRRGQGFNEQFF. DNA for the CDR3: TGTGCCAGCAGCCCCCGGAGGGGACAGGGGTTCAATGAGCAGTTCTTC.

The V call is TRBV9, the J call TRBJ2-2, with D uncertain. Trimming pared 4 bases from V and 0 bases from J, leaving 10 bases between. The CDR3 covers 15 residues. Germline-derived CDR1 and CDR2 are SGDLS and YYNGEE. The CDR3 protein is CASSSNPTNTGELFF. The DNA of the CDR3 is TGTGCCAGCAGCTCCAATCCTACGAACACCGGGGAGCTGTTTTTT.

The V and J genes are TRBV6-1 and TRBJ2-2; possibly TRBD1 for D (5 bases). The length of the CDR3 is 13 residues. V gave up 4 bases and J gave up 4 bases, with 7 bases separating them. CDR1 and CDR2 (germline): MNHNS, SASEGT. The CDR3 region is CASSGQTTGELFF. Here the CDR3 DNA reads TGTGCCAGCAGTGGACAGACCACCGGGGAGCTGTTTTTT.

This clone was counted a few times. The chain combines TRBV18 with TRBJ1-4, with D hard to call. The CDR3 length is 13 residues. V was pared by 3 bases and J by 8 bases, with 10 bases between. Germline CDR1 KGHSH, CDR2 LQKENI. The CDR3 loop is CASSPEAVEKLFF. CDR3 coding DNA: TGTGCCAGCTCACCTGAGGCAGTGGAAAAACTGTTTTTT.

V and J are TRBV6-5 and TRBJ1-2; maybe TRBD1 (6 bases). Germline V lookup: CDR1 MNHEY, CDR2 SVGAGI. Trimming removed 10 bases at V and 4 bases at J, with 19 bases between. This CDR3 is built from 14 residues. CDR3 residues: CATQFDRFAYGYTF. As DNA, the CDR3 is TGTGCCACCCAATTCGACAGGTTTGCCTATGGCTACACCTTC.

Comment on this clone: The identical CDR3 is also encoded by other nucleotide sequences in the sample. The chain recombines TRBV5-1 with TRBJ2-7; D ambiguous. Germline V gene sequence: CDR1 SGHRS, CDR2 YFSETQ. This CDR3 is built from 14 residues. V was pared by 0 bases and J by 1 base, with 8 bases between. The CDR3 bases are TGCGCCAGCAGCTTGGCCGGAGATTCCTACGAGCAGTACTTC. It encodes CASSLAGDSYEQYF. Variable domain in full (rest from reference TRBV5-1 and TRBJ2-7): KAGVTQTPRYLIKTRGQQVTLSCSPISGHRSVSWYQQTPGQGLQFLFEYFSETQRNKGNFPGRFSGRQFSNSRSEMNVSTLELGDSALYLCASSLAGDSYEQYFGPGTRLTVT.

The chain couples TRBV6-1 to TRBJ2-1; 7 nucleotides line up with TRBD2. This CDR3 has 13 amino acids. Losses at the gene ends were 8 bases for V and 2 bases for J; bases not matched to a gene: 3. From germline, CDR1 is MNHNS and CDR2 SASEGT. The CDR3 loop is CASERDAYNEQFF. The CDR3, as DNA: TGTGCCAGCGAGCGGGACGCCTACAATGAGCAGTTCTTC.

The chain joins TRBV19 to TRBJ2-2; 12 bases agree with TRBD2. Trimming took 6 bases from V and 3 from J; bases not matched to a gene: 8. The CDR3 contains 17 residues. The germline CDR1 and CDR2 sequences are LNHDA and SQIVND (reference sequence). CDR3 loop: CASRSLAGGPHTGELFF. DNA for the CDR3: TGTGCCAGTAGGTCCCTAGCGGGAGGGCCGCACACCGGGGAGCTGTTTTTT. Full variable domain (missing parts from reference TRBV19 and TRBJ2-2): DGGITQSPKYLFRKEGQNVTLSCEQNLNHDAMYWYRQDPGQGLRLIYYSQIVNDFQKGDIAEGYSVSREKKESFPLTVTSAQKNPTAFYLCASRSLAGGPHTGELFFGEGSRLTVL.

This clone showed up just a few times. The chain joins TRBV6-6 to TRBJ1-1; D is ambiguous. Germline CDR1 and CDR2: MNHNY and SVGAGI (reference sequence). The CDR3 covers 11 residues. V lost 6 bases and J 5 bases, leaving 7 bases between the germline ends. This CDR3 is CASSGRTEAFF. The CDR3 bases are TGTGCCAGCAGCGGGAGGACTGAAGCTTTCTTT.

This sequence joins TRBV5-1 and TRBJ2-3; 9 bases align to TRBD2. Germline-derived CDR1 and CDR2 are SGHRS and YFSETQ. Trimming cost V 2 bases and J 4 bases; bases outside gene matches: 2. There are 14 residues in the CDR3. Written as DNA, the CDR3 is TGCGCCAGCAGCTTAGCGGGAGGTGCAGATACGCAGTATTTT. Its translation: CASSLAGGADTQYF.

The chain recombines TRBV9 with TRBJ2-5, with 10 bases matching TRBD2. CDR3 length equals 16 residues. V was clipped by 2 bases and J by 1 base; unmatched bases: 5. CDR1 SGDLS and CDR2 YYNGEE come from the germline V gene. The CDR3 sequence: CASSVGTSVVQETQYF. The CDR3 DNA reads as TGTGCCAGCAGCGTGGGGACTAGCGTAGTCCAAGAGACCCAGTACTTC.